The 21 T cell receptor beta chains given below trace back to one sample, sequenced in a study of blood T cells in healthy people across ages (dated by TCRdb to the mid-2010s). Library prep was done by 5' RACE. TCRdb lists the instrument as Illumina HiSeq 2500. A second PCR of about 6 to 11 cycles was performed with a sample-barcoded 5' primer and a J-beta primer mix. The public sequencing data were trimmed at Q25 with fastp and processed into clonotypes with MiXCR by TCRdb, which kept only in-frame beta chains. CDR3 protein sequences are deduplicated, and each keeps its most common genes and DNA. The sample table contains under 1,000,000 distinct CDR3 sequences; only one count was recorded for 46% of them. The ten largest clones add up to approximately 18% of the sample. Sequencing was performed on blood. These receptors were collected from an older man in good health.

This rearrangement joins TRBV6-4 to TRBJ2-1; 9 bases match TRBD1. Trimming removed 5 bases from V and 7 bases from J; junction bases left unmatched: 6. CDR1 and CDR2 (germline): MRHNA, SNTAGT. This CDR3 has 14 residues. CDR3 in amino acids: CASSKQGAENEQFF. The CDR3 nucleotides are TGTGCCAGCAGTAAACAGGGGGCGGAAAATGAGCAGTTCTTC.

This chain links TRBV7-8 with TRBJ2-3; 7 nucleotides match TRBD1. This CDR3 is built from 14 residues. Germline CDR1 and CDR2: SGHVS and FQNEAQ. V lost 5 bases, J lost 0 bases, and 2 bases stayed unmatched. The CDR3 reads CASSQQGSTDTQYF. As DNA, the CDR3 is TGTGCCAGCAGCCAACAGGGGAGCACAGATACGCAGTATTTT.

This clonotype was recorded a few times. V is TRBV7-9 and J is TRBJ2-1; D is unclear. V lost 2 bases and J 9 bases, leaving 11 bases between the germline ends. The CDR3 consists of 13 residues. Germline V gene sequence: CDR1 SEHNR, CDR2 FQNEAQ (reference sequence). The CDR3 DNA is TGTGCCAGCAGCTTACCGCCTGGTACTGAGCAGTTCTTC. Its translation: CASSLPPGTEQFF.

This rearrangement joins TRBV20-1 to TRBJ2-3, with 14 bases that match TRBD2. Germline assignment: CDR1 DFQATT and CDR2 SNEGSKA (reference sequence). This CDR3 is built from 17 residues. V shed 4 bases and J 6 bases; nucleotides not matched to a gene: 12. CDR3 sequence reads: CSATIGTSGGYPDTQYF. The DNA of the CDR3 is TGCAGTGCTACCATTGGGACTAGCGGGGGCTACCCCGATACGCAGTATTTT.

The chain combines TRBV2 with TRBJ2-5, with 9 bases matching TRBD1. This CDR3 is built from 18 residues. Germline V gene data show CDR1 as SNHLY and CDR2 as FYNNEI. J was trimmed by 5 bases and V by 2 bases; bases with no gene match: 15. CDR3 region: CASSEILGQGIGWETQYF. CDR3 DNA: TGTGCCAGCAGTGAAATCCTGGGACAGGGAATTGGGTGGGAGACCCAGTACTTC. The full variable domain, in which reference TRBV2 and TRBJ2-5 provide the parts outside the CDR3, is EPEVTQTPSHQVTQMGQEVILRCVPISNHLYFYWYRQILGQKVEFLVSFYNNEISEKSEIFDDQFSVERPDGSNFTLKIRSTKLEDSAMYFCASSEILGQGIGWETQYFGPGTRLLVL.

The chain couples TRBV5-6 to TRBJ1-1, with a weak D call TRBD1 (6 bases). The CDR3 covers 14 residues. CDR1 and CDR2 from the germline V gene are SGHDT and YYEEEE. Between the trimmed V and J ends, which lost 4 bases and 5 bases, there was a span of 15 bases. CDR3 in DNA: TGTGCCAGCAGCCGGGAGGGGGGTTGGACTGAAGCTTTCTTT. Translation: CASSREGGWTEAFF.

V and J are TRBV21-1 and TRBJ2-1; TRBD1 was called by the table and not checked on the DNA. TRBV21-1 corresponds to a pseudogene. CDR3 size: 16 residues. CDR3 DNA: TGTGCCAGCAGCCCCCTCGGGGGGATGTCCTACAATGAGCAGTTCTTC. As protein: CASSPLGGMSYNEQFF.

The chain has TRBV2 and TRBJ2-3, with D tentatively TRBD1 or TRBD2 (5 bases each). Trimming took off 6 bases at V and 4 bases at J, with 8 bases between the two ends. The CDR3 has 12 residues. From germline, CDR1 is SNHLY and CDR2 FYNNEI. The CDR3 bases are TGTGCCAGCAGGGGACCAGCAGATACGCAGTATTTT. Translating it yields CASRGPADTQYF.

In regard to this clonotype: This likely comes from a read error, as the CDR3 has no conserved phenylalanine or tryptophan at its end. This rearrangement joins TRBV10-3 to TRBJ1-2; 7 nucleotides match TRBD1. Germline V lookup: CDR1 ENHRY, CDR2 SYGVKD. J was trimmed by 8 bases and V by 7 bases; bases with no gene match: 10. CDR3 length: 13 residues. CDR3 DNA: TGTGCCATCACCCCCGGGACAGAGTTGGGCTACACCCTC. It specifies CAITPGTELGYTL.

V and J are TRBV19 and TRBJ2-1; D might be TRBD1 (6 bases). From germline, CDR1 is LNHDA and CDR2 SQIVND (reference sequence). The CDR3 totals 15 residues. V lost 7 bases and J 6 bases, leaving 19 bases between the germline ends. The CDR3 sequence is CASTISRGSGNEQFF. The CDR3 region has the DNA TGTGCCAGTACCATATCTAGGGGGTCCGGCAATGAGCAGTTCTTC. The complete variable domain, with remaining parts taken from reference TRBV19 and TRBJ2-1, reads DGGITQSPKYLFRKEGQNVTLSCEQNLNHDAMYWYRQDPGQGLRLIYYSQIVNDFQKGDIAEGYSVSREKKESFPLTVTSAQKNPTAFYLCASTISRGSGNEQFFGPGTRLTVL.

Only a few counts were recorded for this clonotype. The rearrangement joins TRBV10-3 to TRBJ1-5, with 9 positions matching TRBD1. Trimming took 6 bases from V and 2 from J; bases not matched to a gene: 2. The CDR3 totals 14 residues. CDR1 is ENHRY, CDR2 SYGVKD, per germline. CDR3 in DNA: TGTGCCATCAGAGGGGACAGGGGCAATCAGCCCCAGCATTTT. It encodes CAIRGDRGNQPQHF.

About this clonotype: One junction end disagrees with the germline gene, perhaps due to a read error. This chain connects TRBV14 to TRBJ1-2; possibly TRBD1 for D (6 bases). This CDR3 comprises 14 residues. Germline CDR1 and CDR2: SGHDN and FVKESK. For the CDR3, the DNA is TGTGCCAGCAGTCCGGACCGGGGGGCCATTGGCCACACCTTC. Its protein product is CASSPDRGAIGHTF.

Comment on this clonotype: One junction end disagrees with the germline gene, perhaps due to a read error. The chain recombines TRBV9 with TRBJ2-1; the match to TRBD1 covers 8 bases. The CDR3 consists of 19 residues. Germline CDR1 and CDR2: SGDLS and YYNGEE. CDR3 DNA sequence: TGTGCCAACAGCGGAGGGACAGGATCAATTCCGTCCGGCAACAATGAGCAGTTCTTC. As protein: CANSGGTGSIPSGNNEQFF.

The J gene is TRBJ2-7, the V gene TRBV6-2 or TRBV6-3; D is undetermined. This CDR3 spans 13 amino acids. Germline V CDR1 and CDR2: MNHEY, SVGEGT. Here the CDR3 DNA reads TGTGCTTCCCGACTTCCCACGGAATACGAGCAGTACTTC. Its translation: CASRLPTEYEQYF.

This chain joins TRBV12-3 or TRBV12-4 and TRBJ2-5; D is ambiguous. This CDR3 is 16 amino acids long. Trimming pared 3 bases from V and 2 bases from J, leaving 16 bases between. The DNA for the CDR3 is TGTGCCAGCAGTTTTCTCCCCACCAGAGGACAAGAGACCCAGTACTTC. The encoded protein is CASSFLPTRGQETQYF.

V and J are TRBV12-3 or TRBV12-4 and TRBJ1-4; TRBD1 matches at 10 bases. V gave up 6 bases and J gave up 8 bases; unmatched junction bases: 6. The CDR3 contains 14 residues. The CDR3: CASSRQGAWEKLFF. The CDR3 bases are TGTGCCAGCAGCCGACAGGGGGCTTGGGAAAAACTGTTTTTT.

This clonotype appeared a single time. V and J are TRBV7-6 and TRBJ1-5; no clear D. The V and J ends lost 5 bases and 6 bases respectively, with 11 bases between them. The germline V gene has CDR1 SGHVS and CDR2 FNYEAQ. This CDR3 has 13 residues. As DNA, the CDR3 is TGTGCCAGCAGCCCCCCTTGGGGTCAGCCCCAGCATTTT. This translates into CASSPPWGQPQHF.

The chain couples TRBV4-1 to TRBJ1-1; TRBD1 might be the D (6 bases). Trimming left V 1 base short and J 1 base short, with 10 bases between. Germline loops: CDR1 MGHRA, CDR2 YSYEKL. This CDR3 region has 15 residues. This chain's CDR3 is CASSQGRGWNTEAFF. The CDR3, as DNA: TGCGCCAGCAGCCAAGGCAGGGGTTGGAACACTGAAGCTTTCTTT.

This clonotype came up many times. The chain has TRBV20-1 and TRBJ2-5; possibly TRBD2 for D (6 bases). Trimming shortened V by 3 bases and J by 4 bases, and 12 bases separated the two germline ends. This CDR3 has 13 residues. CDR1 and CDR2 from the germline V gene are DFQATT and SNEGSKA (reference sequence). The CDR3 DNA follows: TGCAGTGCTAGGACGGAGGGGCCAGAGACCCAGTACTTC. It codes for CSARTEGPETQYF.

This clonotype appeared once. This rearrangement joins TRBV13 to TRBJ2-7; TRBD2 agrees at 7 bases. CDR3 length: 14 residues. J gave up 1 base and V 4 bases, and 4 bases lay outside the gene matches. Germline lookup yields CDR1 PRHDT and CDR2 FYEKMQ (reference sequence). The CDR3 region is CASSSGEGSYEQYF. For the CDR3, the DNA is TGTGCCAGCAGCTCCGGGGAGGGATCCTACGAGCAGTACTTC.

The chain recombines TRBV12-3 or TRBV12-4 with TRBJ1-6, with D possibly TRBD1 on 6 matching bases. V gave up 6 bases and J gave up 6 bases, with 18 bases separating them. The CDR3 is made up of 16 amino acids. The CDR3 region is CASSQRGRGSNSPLHF. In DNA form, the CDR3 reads TGTGCCAGCAGCCAGAGGGGGAGGGGATCTAATTCACCCCTCCACTTT.